This TCR beta chain was found in a study of blood T cell repertoires in COVID-19. On the study more broadly: There were acute and convalescent COVID-19 samples, and they came from the United States, Italy and Spain. The cDNA or gDNA used as material had been derived from T cells, B-cell-depleted T cells, or PBMCs.

In the source study's methods: Nucleated cell counts were estimated from reference gene primer amplification. Sequenced by immunoSEQ multiplex PCR; TCRdb stores in-frame clones only, minus some. V and J calls and clone size are copied from that table; D and trimming were computed from the DNA. The sample includes roughly 150,000 clones, roughly 90% of them seen just once. Patients of the Seattle cohort, enrolled during active infection, were followed longitudinally. In germline, CDR1 is GTSNPN, CDR2 SVGIG (reference sequence). The CDR3 sequence is 14 residues long. Trimming removed 0 bases from V and 5 bases from J, with 13 bases in between.

V gene TRBV30 combines with J gene TRBJ1-1; a weak D match, TRBD1 (5 bases). The TCR was taken from a man aged 18 to 29 with COVID-19, enrolled during active disease. The sequenced sample was peripheral blood. CDR3: CAWSVRLGATEAFF. As DNA, the CDR3 is TGTGCCTGGAGTGTACGTTTAGGGGCAACTGAAGCTTTCTTT.